The 23 T cell receptor beta chains listed next were all sequenced from one sample in a study of identical twins. In TCRdb, the 5' RACE reads were re-called with MiXCR into one record per CDR3 protein. The data contain about 890,000 distinct CDR3 sequences, about 12% of them singletons. These records were also assigned to another study, of yellow fever vaccine responses in identical twins.

The sequenced sample consisted of PBMCs. The receptors were sampled from a woman in her late teens or twenties in good health.

The chain uses TRBV7-6 and TRBJ2-1; the D gene is possibly TRBD1 (12 bases). The V gene lost 6 bases and the J gene lost 4 bases, with 43 bases spanning the gap. CDR1 and CDR2 from the germline V gene are SGHVS and FNYEAQ. This CDR3 has 24 amino acids. The DNA of the CDR3 is TGTGCCAGCAGAGCCGGGACAGGGGGCTTACTAGCGGGAGTGGGGGGCCTTGGGTACAATGAGCAGTTCTTC. Protein: CASRAGTGGLLAGVGGLGYNEQFF.

This clonotype was observed a few times. The genes are TRBV20-1 and TRBJ2-4; perhaps TRBD1 as D (6 bases). The CDR3 totals 15 residues. Deletions cut 6 bases from V and 0 bases from J, with 15 bases between. In germline, CDR1 is DFQATT, CDR2 SNEGSKA (reference sequence). The CDR3 nucleotides are TGCAGTGCCATGATGGGGACAATAGCCAAAAACATTCAGTACTTC. This codes for CSAMMGTIAKNIQYF.

This clonotype turned up a few times. The rearrangement links TRBV4-2 to TRBJ2-3; TRBD2 matches at 7 bases. CDR3 length: 17 residues. V shed 3 bases, J shed 6 bases, and the junction held 15 bases outside the gene matches. Germline values: CDR1 LGHNA, CDR2 YNFKEQ. The CDR3 bases are TGTGCCAGCAGCCACCCCGAGCGGGGACTTATACAGGATACGCAGTATTTT. This encodes CASSHPERGLIQDTQYF.

This clonotype was seen more than once but under ten times. V and J are TRBV5-1 and TRBJ2-1, with 10 positions matching TRBD2. Germline-derived CDR1 and CDR2 are SGHRS and YFSETQ. Trimming removed 3 bases from V and 5 bases from J; junction bases left unmatched: 5. This CDR3 contains 15 residues. The CDR3 here is CASSSQRGGNNEQFF. Written as DNA, the CDR3 is TGCGCCAGCAGCTCCCAGCGGGGGGGCAACAATGAGCAGTTCTTC.

This clonotype was counted at least ten times. This rearrangement joins TRBV28 to TRBJ2-1, with 15 positions matching TRBD2. The CDR3 has 15 residues. CDR1 is MDHEN, CDR2 SYDVKM, per germline. Losses at the gene ends were 4 bases for V and 10 bases for J; bases not matched to a gene: 5. The CDR3 sequence: CASSSPGTSGGEQFF. The CDR3 DNA reads as TGTGCCAGCAGTTCTCCTGGGACTAGCGGGGGGGAGCAGTTCTTC.

V usage is TRBV6-2 or TRBV6-3 and J usage is TRBJ1-6; D is uncertain. The V and J ends lost 5 bases and 10 bases respectively, with 15 bases between them. Germline CDR1 reads MNHEY; CDR2 reads SVGEGT. The CDR3 contains 14 residues. The CDR3 nucleotides are TGTGCCAGCAGTCCCCCACATGGGAGGTCACCCCTCCACTTT. Protein sequence: CASSPPHGRSPLHF.

This clonotype was detected ten times or more. The V gene is TRBV11-2, the J gene TRBJ2-2, with D unresolved. V shed 2 bases and J shed 6 bases, with 7 bases lying between them. CDR1 SGHAT and CDR2 FQNNGV come from the germline V gene. This CDR3 comprises 13 residues. The CDR3 sequence: CASSLFHPGELFF. Here the CDR3 DNA reads TGTGCCAGCAGCTTATTCCATCCCGGGGAGCTGTTTTTT.

The chain joins TRBV24-1 to TRBJ2-1, with 9 positions matching TRBD2. There are 12 residues in the CDR3. CDR1 is KGHDR, CDR2 SFDVKD, per germline. Trimming took 1 base from V and 13 from J; bases not matched to a gene: 1. The DNA for the CDR3 is TGTGCCACCAGTGATTTTGGGACTAGCCAGTTCTTC. Protein sequence: CATSDFGTSQFF.

This clonotype was found many times. The chain uses TRBV7-9 and TRBJ1-1; 7 bases map to TRBD1. V lost 6 bases to trimming and J lost 0 bases; unmatched junction nucleotides: 10. Germline values: CDR1 SEHNR, CDR2 FQNEAQ (reference sequence). The length of the CDR3 is 16 residues. The CDR3 region has the DNA TGTGCCAGCAGTCCCGGGGCAGGGGGTTTGAACACTGAAGCTTTCTTT. Translating gives CASSPGAGGLNTEAFF.

In this sample, this clonotype turned up a few times. This rearrangement joins TRBV29-1 to TRBJ2-1; no clear D. The CDR3 runs to 10 residues. V gave up 4 bases and J gave up 9 bases, with 7 bases separating them. The germline CDR1 and CDR2 sequences are SQVTM and ANQGSEA. CDR3 region: CSVGRFEQFF. The CDR3 DNA is TGCAGCGTTGGGCGATTTGAGCAGTTCTTC.

This chain connects TRBV7-6 to TRBJ2-5, with D perhaps TRBD2 (6 bases). The germline V gene encodes CDR1 SGHVS and CDR2 FNYEAQ. This CDR3 contains 15 residues. V lost 6 bases and J lost 3, with 17 bases in between. The CDR3 DNA reads TGTGCCAGCAGAGAGGCGGGGACGGTAAAAGAGACCCAGTACTTC. It is translated as CASREAGTVKETQYF.

The table lists this clonotype with many counts. The chain has TRBV9 and TRBJ2-7, with 8 bases aligning to TRBD2. The germline V gene encodes CDR1 SGDLS and CDR2 YYNGEE. The ends lost 0 bases at V and 3 bases at J; junction bases unmatched: 8. The CDR3 is 16 residues long. The DNA for the CDR3 is TGTGCCAGCAGCGTAGATCGCGGGACTAGTGTCTACGAGCAGTACTTC. Its protein is CASSVDRGTSVYEQYF.

The CDR3 loop reads CAISEFDGNTGELFF. The CDR3 nucleotides read TGTGCCATCAGTGAGTTTGACGGGAACACCGGGGAGCTGTTTTTT. The rearrangement links TRBV10-3 to TRBJ2-2; D gene ambiguous. Trimming stripped 1 base from V and 1 base from J, with 7 bases between. The germline gives CDR1 ENHRY, CDR2 SYGVKD. This CDR3 comprises 15 residues.

This clonotype was recorded many times. The V and J genes are TRBV5-1 and TRBJ2-3; D remains ambiguous. Germline values: CDR1 SGHRS, CDR2 YFSETQ. There are 13 residues in the CDR3. Trimming pared 1 base from V and 0 bases from J, leaving 3 bases between. The CDR3, as DNA: TGCGCCAGCAGCTTGAGGAGCACAGATACGCAGTATTTT. As protein: CASSLRSTDTQYF.

In its sample, this clonotype was seen a few times. This rearrangement joins TRBV5-1 to TRBJ1-3; 7 bases are shared with TRBD1. The V segment lost 4 bases and the J segment 1 base; nucleotides outside the gene matches: 8. The germline gives CDR1 SGHRS, CDR2 YFSETQ. The CDR3 extends over 16 amino acids. The CDR3 protein is CASSTGTDSSGNTIYF. CDR3 sequence (DNA): TGCGCCAGCAGCACGGGGACAGATAGTTCTGGAAACACCATATATTTT.

This clonotype appeared a few times. The V call is TRBV12-3 or TRBV12-4, the J call TRBJ2-3; tentatively, D is TRBD2 (6 bases). The CDR3 is 16 amino acids. V lost 7 bases and J lost 0, with 17 bases in between. The CDR3 reads CASTRGGGTSTDTQYF. The CDR3 DNA sequence: TGTGCCAGCACACGCGGTGGCGGGACTAGCACAGATACGCAGTATTTT.

The chain carries TRBV6-1 and TRBJ2-5; D not resolved. V lost 1 base, J lost 4 bases, and 10 bases lay in between. The CDR3 covers 14 residues. From germline, CDR1 is MNHNS and CDR2 SASEGT. CDR3 in amino acids: CASSEGVGLETQYF. The CDR3 region has the DNA TGTGCCAGCAGTGAAGGAGTTGGGTTAGAGACCCAGTACTTC.

The chain joins TRBV12-3 or TRBV12-4 to TRBJ2-4, with D possibly being TRBD1 or TRBD2 (5 bases each). This CDR3 comprises 13 residues. The V end was cut by 0 bases, the J end by 7 bases, with 7 bases between. The CDR3 spells CASSLAGENIQYF. The CDR3 coding sequence is TGTGCCAGCAGTTTAGCAGGGGAGAACATTCAGTACTTC.

A few counts support this clonotype. The CDR3 sequence: CASSFLQYNEQFF. The CDR3 coding sequence is TGTGCCAGCAGCTTTTTACAGTACAATGAGCAGTTCTTC. The V and J genes are TRBV7-9 and TRBJ2-1; D not resolved. Germline CDR1 SEHNR, CDR2 FQNEAQ (reference sequence). The ends were cut back, 3 bases at V and 4 bases at J, with 7 bases in the middle. The CDR3 has 13 residues.

The rearrangement uses TRBV7-3 and TRBJ2-1, with a weak D call TRBD2 (6 bases). Germline CDR1 SGHTA, CDR2 FQGTGA. The V end lost 5 bases, the J end lost 5 bases, and 16 bases lay between the germline ends. The CDR3 sequence is 15 residues long. CDR3 DNA sequence: TGTGCCAGCAGCCCGCGGGGTAGCGGCGACAATGAGCAGTTCTTC. It is translated as CASSPRGSGDNEQFF.

This clonotype was seen a handful of times. This chain uses TRBV28 with TRBJ2-1; the D is unclear. The V end was cut by 2 bases, the J end by 0 bases, with 11 bases between. Germline CDR1 reads MDHEN; CDR2 reads SYDVKM. This CDR3 contains 16 residues. The CDR3 DNA follows: TGTGCCAGCAGTTTAAATAAGCTCAGCTCCTACAATGAGCAGTTCTTC. This encodes CASSLNKLSSYNEQFF.

This clonotype came up many times. This sequence joins TRBV27 and TRBJ1-6; D is unclear. In germline, CDR1 is MNHEY, CDR2 SMNVEV (reference sequence). V was shortened by 5 bases and J by 0 bases, with 8 bases between the two germline ends. The CDR3 is made up of 15 amino acids. This CDR3 reads CASSEIRSYNSPLHF. DNA for the CDR3: TGTGCCAGCAGTGAGATCCGCTCCTATAATTCACCCCTCCACTTT.

The chain recombines TRBV19 with TRBJ1-5; D is unresolved. The CDR3 totals 12 residues. The ends were cut back, 5 bases at V and 10 bases at J, with 12 bases in the middle. Germline CDR1 and CDR2: LNHDA and SQIVND (reference sequence). CDR3 bases: TGTGCCAGTAGTCCTTCCAAGCAACCCCAGCATTTT. Translation: CASSPSKQPQHF.